This entry describes one T cell receptor (beta chain). Its antigen is still unknown. The data stem from a study of shared clonotypes between healthy human individuals. Turning to the study itself: Donors consisted of a couple of women and three men between 18 and 49. CD4 naive and CD4 memory each took three plates per donor, while CD8 naive took two and CD8 memory one.

Assay used: immunoSEQ multiplex PCR; TCRdb lists only in-frame clones, some missing. The sample has over 2 million clones; approximately 95% are singletons. As defined, naive CD8 cells were CD45RO-negative and positively selected for CCR7, with terminally differentiated effector memory CD45RA+ cells excluded. Only Caucasian adults living in Nashville, Tennessee made up the donor group. The germline V and J ends were trimmed by 0 bases and 5 bases, with 13 bases remaining between them. Germline V gene data show CDR1 as SGHAT and CDR2 as FQNNGV. The CDR3 extends over 16 amino acids. Whole-study results and caveats: A generally larger estimated richness was seen in naive subsets than in memory subsets.

V usage is TRBV11-2 and J usage is TRBJ2-2; D possibly matches TRBD1 or TRBD2 (6 bases each). The sequence came from a man aged 18 to 29 in good health. The sequenced sample consisted of naive CD8+ T cells sorted from blood. The CDR3 is CASSLDPPGATGELFF. The DNA of the CDR3 is TGTGCCAGCAGCTTAGATCCCCCGGGGGCGACCGGGGAGCTGTTTTTT.